The clone carrying this T cell receptor (beta chain) was seen only a few times. The target antigen is unknown. The sample comes from a study of identical twins. Study-wide results and caveats: A lower insertion count was a feature of abundant cord blood beta clonotypes, with no such feature in memory repertoires. The study found excess low generation probability among twin-shared out-of-frame alpha sequences.

TCRdb itself ran the 5' RACE reads through MiXCR, one entry per CDR3 protein. This repertoire shows 420,000 or so distinct CDR3 sequences, less than 20% found once; its top ten account for about 12%. The CDR3 is made up of 15 amino acids. The germline V gene has CDR1 WSHSY and CDR2 SAAADI. The V gene lost 4 bases and the J gene lost 3 bases, with 16 bases spanning the gap. Sequenced input: naive T cells sorted from blood. This clonotype was obtained from a man aged 50 to 59 in good health. The J gene is TRBJ2-7, the V gene TRBV10-2; perhaps D is TRBD1 or TRBD2 (5 bases each). Here the CDR3 DNA reads TGCGCCAGCAGTGGGGGACCCCAACGCTACTACGAGCAGTACTTC. Translation: CASSGGPQRYYEQYF.